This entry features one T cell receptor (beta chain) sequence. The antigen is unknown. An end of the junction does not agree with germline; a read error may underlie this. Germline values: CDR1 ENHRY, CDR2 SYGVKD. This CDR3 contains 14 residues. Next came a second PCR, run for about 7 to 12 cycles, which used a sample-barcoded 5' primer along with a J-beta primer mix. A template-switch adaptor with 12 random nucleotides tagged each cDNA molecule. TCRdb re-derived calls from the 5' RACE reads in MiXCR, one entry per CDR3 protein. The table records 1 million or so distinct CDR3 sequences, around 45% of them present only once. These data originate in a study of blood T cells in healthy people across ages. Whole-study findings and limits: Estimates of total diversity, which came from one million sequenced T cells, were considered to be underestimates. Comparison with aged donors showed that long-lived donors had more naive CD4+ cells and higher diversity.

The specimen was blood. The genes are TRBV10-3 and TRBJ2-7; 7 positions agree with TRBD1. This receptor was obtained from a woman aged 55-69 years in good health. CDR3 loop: CAISRDRDSCEQYF. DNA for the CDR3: TGTGCCATCAGTCGGGACAGAGATTCCTGCGAGCAGTACTTC.